These T cell receptor beta chains were read from a single sample in a study of blood T cell repertoires in COVID-19. Assay used: immunoSEQ multiplex PCR; TCRdb lists only in-frame clones, some missing. The data hold about 120,000 clones, with about 90% observed a single time. Sequenced: peripheral blood. The receptors here all came from a woman in her forties or fifties with acute or convalescent COVID-19. Each CDR3 is given with its conserved first and last residue. The order of the fields is D gene, clone size, J gene, V gene, CDR3 DNA, CDR3 protein. D genes are given only for firm matches. Where a row states a size, it is once, few, many or the class of an expanded clone; other rows omit it.

D gene: TRBD1; clone size: NA; J gene: TRBJ1-1; V gene: TRBV28; CDR3 DNA: TGTGCCAGCAGCTCGGACAGGGTTTTTATGAGCACTGAAGCTTTCTTT; CDR3 protein: CASSSDRVFMSTEAFF
D gene: NA; clone size: NA; J gene: TRBJ1-5; V gene: TRBV10-3; CDR3 DNA: TGTGCCATCACACGGGGAAGCAATCAGCCCCAGCATTTT; CDR3 protein: CAITRGSNQPQHF
D gene: NA; clone size: NA; J gene: TRBJ2-2; V gene: TRBV2; CDR3 DNA: TGTGCCAGCAGACCCACAGGGACCGGGGAGCTGTTTTTT; CDR3 protein: CASRPTGTGELFF
D gene: NA; clone size: NA; J gene: TRBJ1-6; V gene: TRBV27; CDR3 DNA: TGTGCCAGCAGTTCACAAGGGGCCTATAATTCACCCCTCCACTTT; CDR3 protein: CASSSQGAYNSPLHF
D gene: TRBD1; clone size: NA; J gene: TRBJ2-2; V gene: TRBV7-9; CDR3 DNA: TGTGCCAGCAGCCTTGGACAGGCCACCGGGGAGCTGTTTTTT; CDR3 protein: CASSLGQATGELFF
D gene: NA; clone size: NA; J gene: TRBJ1-4; V gene: TRBV7-9; CDR3 DNA: TGTGCCAGCAGCTTCAGACAGATTTTCGCAACTAATGAAAAACTGTTTTTT; CDR3 protein: CASSFRQIFATNEKLFF
D gene: NA; clone size: NA; J gene: TRBJ2-2; V gene: TRBV9; CDR3 DNA: TGTGCCAGCAGCGTAGGCCTAGCCGGGGAGCTGTTTTTT; CDR3 protein: CASSVGLAGELFF
D gene: NA; clone size: once; J gene: TRBJ1-1; V gene: TRBV18; CDR3 DNA: TGTGCCAGCTCACCACCAGGGAGGGGGGACACTGAAGCTTTCTTT; CDR3 protein: CASSPPGRGDTEAFF
D gene: NA; clone size: NA; J gene: TRBJ2-1; V gene: TRBV11-2; CDR3 DNA: TGTGCCAGCAGCTTTGAGGAATACAATGAGCAGTTCTTC; CDR3 protein: CASSFEEYNEQFF
D gene: NA; clone size: NA; J gene: TRBJ1-3; V gene: TRBV4-1; CDR3 DNA: TGCGCCAGCAGCCAAATCTTCGGAAACACCATATATTTT; CDR3 protein: CASSQIFGNTIYF
D gene: NA; clone size: NA; J gene: TRBJ2-3; V gene: TRBV5-1; CDR3 DNA: TGCGCCAGCAGCGCAATACAGAGCACAGATACGCAGTATTTT; CDR3 protein: CASSAIQSTDTQYF
D gene: NA; clone size: NA; J gene: TRBJ1-2; V gene: TRBV7-9; CDR3 DNA: TGTGCCAGCAGCCGACCTGGTCAGAGGTATGGCTACACCTTC; CDR3 protein: CASSRPGQRYGYTF
D gene: TRBD1; clone size: NA; J gene: TRBJ1-6; V gene: TRBV30; CDR3 DNA: TGTGCCTGGAGTGGGGACAGGGGAGGGGTTGTATCCCTCCACTTT; CDR3 protein: CAWSGDRGGVVSLHF
D gene: NA; clone size: once; J gene: TRBJ2-2; V gene: TRBV11-3; CDR3 DNA: TGTGCCAGCAGCCCCCTGGCAGGGGAGAACACCGGGGAGCTGTTTTTT; CDR3 protein: CASSPLAGENTGELFF
D gene: NA; clone size: NA; J gene: TRBJ1-1; V gene: TRBV6-6; CDR3 DNA: TGTGCCAGCAGTTACAGTCGGACAGAAGAAGCTTTCTTT; CDR3 protein: CASSYSRTEEAFF
D gene: NA; clone size: NA; J gene: TRBJ1-5; V gene: TRBV5-6; CDR3 DNA: TGTGCCAGCAGCTTGGGAGGGGAGGTGGGTCAGCCCCAGCATTTT; CDR3 protein: CASSLGGEVGQPQHF
D gene: TRBD1; clone size: NA; J gene: TRBJ2-2; V gene: TRBV15; CDR3 DNA: TGTGCCACCAGCAGGCACCCCGGGACAGGGGGTCCCGGGGAGCTGTTTTTT; CDR3 protein: CATSRHPGTGGPGELFF
D gene: NA; clone size: NA; J gene: TRBJ2-2; V gene: TRBV6-5; CDR3 DNA: TGTGCCACGGGACTCACCGGGGAGCTGTTTTTT; CDR3 protein: CATGLTGELFF
D gene: TRBD2; clone size: NA; J gene: TRBJ2-3; V gene: TRBV27; CDR3 DNA: TGTGCCAGCAGTAGAGTAGCGGGTACTAGCACAGATACGCAGTATTTT; CDR3 protein: CASSRVAGTSTDTQYF
D gene: NA; clone size: NA; J gene: TRBJ1-2; V gene: TRBV30; CDR3 DNA: TGTGCCTGGAGTGTAACGGAGGTGGATGGCTACACCTTC; CDR3 protein: CAWSVTEVDGYTF
D gene: TRBD1; clone size: NA; J gene: TRBJ2-5; V gene: TRBV5-1; CDR3 DNA: TGCGCCAGCAGCCCCCAGGGGGTGGGAGAGACCCAGTACTTC; CDR3 protein: CASSPQGVGETQYF
D gene: NA; clone size: NA; J gene: TRBJ2-5; V gene: TRBV7-9; CDR3 DNA: TGTGCCAGCAGCTTAGGGGGACTGCTCCAAGAGACCCAGTACTTC; CDR3 protein: CASSLGGLLQETQYF
D gene: NA; clone size: NA; J gene: TRBJ1-4; V gene: TRBV28; CDR3 DNA: TGTGCCAGCAGTTCACAGGGTGGGAAACTGTTTTTT; CDR3 protein: CASSSQGGKLFF
D gene: NA; clone size: NA; J gene: TRBJ1-1; V gene: TRBV7-9; CDR3 DNA: TGTGCCAGCAGCTTAGCGGGGAGCGGGGAAGCTTTCTTT; CDR3 protein: CASSLAGSGEAFF
D gene: TRBD1; clone size: once; J gene: TRBJ1-3; V gene: TRBV10-3; CDR3 DNA: TGTGCCATCAGTGAGGTGATGGGACAGGGCCGAAACACCATATATTTT; CDR3 protein: CAISEVMGQGRNTIYF
D gene: TRBD1; clone size: NA; J gene: TRBJ2-5; V gene: TRBV7-2; CDR3 DNA: TGTGCCAGCAGCTTCGCCGGGACAGGGATCCCCCAAGAGACCCAGTACTTC; CDR3 protein: CASSFAGTGIPQETQYF
D gene: NA; clone size: NA; J gene: TRBJ1-1; V gene: TRBV3-1/TRBV3-2; CDR3 DNA: TGTGCCAGCAGCCAAAGCCCCACTGAAGCTTTCTTT; CDR3 protein: CASSQSPTEAFF
D gene: NA; clone size: NA; J gene: TRBJ1-3; V gene: TRBV4-1; CDR3 DNA: TGCGCCAGCAGCCACGGGACTTCAGGAAACACCATATATTTT; CDR3 protein: CASSHGTSGNTIYF
D gene: NA; clone size: NA; J gene: TRBJ2-5; V gene: TRBV29-1; CDR3 DNA: TGCAGCGTTGAATACAGTCAAGAGACCCAGTACTTC; CDR3 protein: CSVEYSQETQYF
D gene: NA; clone size: NA; J gene: TRBJ1-2; V gene: TRBV10-2; CDR3 DNA: TGCGCCAGCAGTGAGGGGGGCAGTCACTACACCTTC; CDR3 protein: CASSEGGSHYTF
D gene: NA; clone size: NA; J gene: TRBJ1-3; V gene: TRBV5-1; CDR3 DNA: TGCGCCAGCAGCCCAGGAAGTGGGTCTGGAAACACCATATATTTT; CDR3 protein: CASSPGSGSGNTIYF
D gene: NA; clone size: NA; J gene: TRBJ1-2; V gene: TRBV13; CDR3 DNA: TGTGCCAGCAGCGCCTACGGGACTTACTATGGCTACACCTTC; CDR3 protein: CASSAYGTYYGYTF
D gene: NA; clone size: NA; J gene: TRBJ1-5; V gene: TRBV19; CDR3 DNA: TGTGCCAGTAGTAGATCAGGGGGCAATCAGCCCCAGCATTTT; CDR3 protein: CASSRSGGNQPQHF
D gene: NA; clone size: NA; J gene: TRBJ1-5; V gene: TRBV28; CDR3 DNA: TGTGCCAGCAGGCCACAGGGATATCAGCCCCAGCATTTT; CDR3 protein: CASRPQGYQPQHF
D gene: NA; clone size: NA; J gene: TRBJ1-1; V gene: TRBV30; CDR3 DNA: TGTGCCTGGAACTACGCGATGAACACTGAAGCTTTCTTT; CDR3 protein: CAWNYAMNTEAFF
D gene: NA; clone size: NA; J gene: TRBJ1-1; V gene: TRBV6-5; CDR3 DNA: TGTGCCAGCAGTTACTCCTCAGTCCTGAACACTGAAGCTTTCTTT; CDR3 protein: CASSYSSVLNTEAFF
D gene: NA; clone size: few; J gene: TRBJ1-1; V gene: TRBV15; CDR3 DNA: TGTGCCACGCGGATGGGGGCCCAGAACACTGAAGCTTTCTTT; CDR3 protein: CATRMGAQNTEAFF